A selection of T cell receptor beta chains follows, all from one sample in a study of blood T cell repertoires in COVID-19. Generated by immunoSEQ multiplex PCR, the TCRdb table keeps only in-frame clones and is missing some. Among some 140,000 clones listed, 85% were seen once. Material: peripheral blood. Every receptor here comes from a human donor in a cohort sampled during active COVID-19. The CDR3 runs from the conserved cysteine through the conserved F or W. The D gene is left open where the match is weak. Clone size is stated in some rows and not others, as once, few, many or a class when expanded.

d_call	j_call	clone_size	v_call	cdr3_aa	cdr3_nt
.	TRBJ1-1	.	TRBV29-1	CSVTATDRGMGAFF	TGCAGCGTCACCGCAACGGACAGAGGTATGGGGGCTTTCTTT
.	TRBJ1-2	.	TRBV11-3	CASGLSPANYGYTF	TGTGCCAGCGGCTTGAGCCCTGCTAACTATGGCTACACCTTC
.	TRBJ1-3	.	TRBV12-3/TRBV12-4	CASSSGNTIYF	TGTGCCAGCAGTAGCGGAAACACCATATATTTT
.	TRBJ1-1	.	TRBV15	CATSRDVRRGRGTEAFF	TGTGCCACCAGCAGAGATGTTAGGCGCGGCCGGGGAACTGAAGCTTTCTTT
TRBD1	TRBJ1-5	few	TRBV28	CASSTTGGYQPQHF	TGTGCCAGCAGTACCACAGGGGGCTATCAGCCCCAGCATTTT
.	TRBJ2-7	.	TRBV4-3	CASSQEVTSLQQYF	TGCGCCAGCAGCCAAGAGGTGACTTCTCTCCAGCAGTACTTC
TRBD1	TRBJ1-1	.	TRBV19	CASCNRGGTGRTSTEAFF	TGTGCCAGCTGTAATCGGGGAGGGACAGGGAGGACCAGCACTGAAGCTTTCTTT
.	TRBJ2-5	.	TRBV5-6	CASSLVGSRGLQETQYF	TGTGCCAGCAGCTTGGTCGGGAGTCGGGGTCTCCAAGAGACCCAGTACTTC
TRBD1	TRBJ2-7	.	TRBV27	CASSLWDRDEQYF	TGTGCCAGCAGTTTATGGGACAGGGACGAGCAGTACTTC
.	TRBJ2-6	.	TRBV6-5	CASSYLRAGANVLTF	TGTGCCAGCAGTTACCTCAGGGCTGGGGCCAACGTCCTGACTTTC
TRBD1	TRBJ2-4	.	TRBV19	CASRTGAKNIQYF	TGTGCCAGTAGGACAGGGGCCAAAAACATTCAGTACTTC
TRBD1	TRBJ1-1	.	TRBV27	CASSLQPGQAYPEAFF	TGTGCCAGCAGCCTACAACCCGGACAGGCCTATCCGGAAGCTTTCTTT
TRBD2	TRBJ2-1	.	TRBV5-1	CASSLSRGTSEVRYNEQFF	TGCGCCAGCAGCTTGAGTCGCGGGACTAGCGAGGTTCGCTACAATGAGCAGTTCTTC
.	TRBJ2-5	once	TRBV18	CASSPRDSHQETQYF	TGTGCCAGCTCACCCCGGGACTCACACCAAGAGACCCAGTACTTC
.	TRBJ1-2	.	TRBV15	CATTQGTASNYGYTF	TGTGCCACCACCCAGGGAACAGCGTCTAACTATGGCTACACCTTC
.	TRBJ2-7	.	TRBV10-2	CASRGLVGQYF	TGCGCCAGCAGGGGGCTAGTCGGGCAGTACTTC
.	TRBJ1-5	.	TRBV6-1	CASSEAPQVGSPQHF	TGTGCCAGCAGTGAAGCCCCACAGGTTGGCTCGCCCCAGCATTTT